This record concerns one T cell receptor beta chain sequence. As yet, its antigen is unknown. These data originate in a study of cytomegalovirus exposure and HLA in healthy donors. The PCR used 60 Vbeta and 13 Jbeta primers. Profiling relied on immunoSEQ multiplex PCR, and the TCRdb table lists in-frame clones only, not all of them. The sample lists fewer than 200,000 clones, around 80% seen once, with over 1.1% in the top ten. J lost 5 bases, V lost 6 bases, and 8 bases had no gene match. CDR3 length: 14 residues. From germline, CDR1 is SGHRS and CDR2 YFSETQ. Study findings and constraints: An analysis that came later showed most CMV-associated TCR beta chains appearing HLA-restricted. The HLA-A and HLA-B alleles of most subjects were reportedly predicted accurately from TCR beta sequences.

This clonotype was sampled from a man in his late teens or twenties in good health and CMV-seronegative. The sequenced material came from PBMCs. The J gene is TRBJ2-3, the V gene TRBV5-1; TRBD1 aligns across 8 bases. CDR3 bases: TGCGCCAGCAAGCCAGGGGGCGGAGAAGATACGCAGTATTTT. Encoded protein: CASKPGGGEDTQYF. Combining the CDR3 with reference TRBV5-1 and TRBJ2-3 gives the whole variable domain KAGVTQTPRYLIKTRGQQVTLSCSPISGHRSVSWYQQTPGQGLQFLFEYFSETQRNKGNFPGRFSGRQFSNSRSEMNVSTLELGDSALYLCASKPGGGEDTQYFGPGTRLTVL.